A single sample is the source of the 11 T cell receptor beta chains below, sequenced in a study of regulatory T cells in long-lasting Graves disease. The time point here: persistent/refractory GD, antithyroid drugs over 5 years with positive TRAb. The TCR library used RNA extracted from PBMCs. Both iRepertoire HTBI primers and Arm-PCR of CDR3 regions were used to build the TCR beta libraries. MiXCR, applied by TCRdb to the multiplex PCR reads, yields one record per CDR3 protein. The sample lists under 350,000 distinct CDR3 sequences, 22% occurring once. The source material was peripheral blood mononuclear cells (PBMCs), sampled when the disease was refractory, from a patient treated with antithyroid drugs. The receptors were gathered from a female donor with Graves disease.

This clonotype was detected many times. This chain joins TRBV28 and TRBJ1-4; D unclear. V dropped 3 bases and J dropped 8 bases, with 10 bases sitting between them. CDR1 MDHEN and CDR2 SYDVKM come from the germline V gene. CDR3 length equals 13 residues. CDR3 loop: CASSFIDSEKLFF. Here the CDR3 DNA reads TGTGCCAGCAGTTTTATAGATTCGGAAAAACTGTTTTTT.

This clonotype came up many times. CDR3 region: CASSLALGVSETQYF. The CDR3 coding sequence is TGTGCCAGCAGTTTAGCGCTAGGGGTTTCGGAGACCCAGTACTTC. The chain joins TRBV12-3 or TRBV12-4 to TRBJ2-5; weak D call: TRBD1 (5 bases). The CDR3 runs to 15 residues. Trimming shortened V by 0 bases and J by 5 bases, and 13 bases separated the two germline ends.

In this sample, this clonotype turned up many times. This chain joins TRBV7-2 and TRBJ1-2; 8 bases are shared with TRBD1. The CDR3 is 13 residues long. Germline loops: CDR1 SGHTA, CDR2 FQGNSA. The J segment lost 5 bases and the V segment lost 5 bases, leaving 4 bases of the junction unmatched. CDR3 loop: CASSRGQDYGYTF. The CDR3 region has the DNA TGTGCCAGCAGCCGGGGACAGGATTATGGCTACACCTTC.

The CDR3 nucleotides read TGTGCCAGCAGCTCCAACAGGGTTATGGTCCTGGAGACCCAGTACTTC. Its protein product is CASSSNRVMVLETQYF. The J gene is TRBJ2-5, the V gene TRBV7-9, with D maybe TRBD1 (6 bases). Germline CDR1 reads SEHNR; CDR2 reads FQNEAQ (reference sequence). This CDR3 has 16 residues. V lost 4 bases and J lost 5, with 20 bases in between.

The CDR3 sequence is CASSPTLSLWDEQYF. CDR3 coding DNA: TGCGCCAGCAGCCCGACATTGAGCCTCTGGGACGAGCAGTACTTC. The chain combines TRBV4-3 with TRBJ2-7; D not certain. V gave up 4 bases and J gave up 5 bases, with 18 bases separating them. Germline values: CDR1 LGHNA, CDR2 YSLEER. The CDR3 has 15 amino acids.

The chain links TRBV27 to TRBJ2-7; 7 bases map to TRBD1. J was trimmed by 3 bases and V by 5 bases; bases with no gene match: 16. The CDR3 is made up of 17 amino acids. Germline CDR1 MNHEY, CDR2 SMNVEV (reference sequence). The CDR3 sequence is CASSPNILQQGNYEQYF. In DNA form, the CDR3 reads TGTGCCAGCAGTCCAAATATTCTCCAACAGGGGAACTACGAGCAGTACTTC.

The chain combines TRBV20-1 with TRBJ1-5; a possible D gene is TRBD1 (5 bases). V lost 5 bases and J 0 bases, leaving 20 bases between the germline ends. The CDR3 has 17 amino acids. Germline CDR1 reads DFQATT; CDR2 reads SNEGSKA (reference sequence). CDR3: CSARGSTVPYSNQPQHF. The CDR3 DNA reads as TGCAGTGCTCGGGGGTCAACGGTACCGTATAGCAATCAGCCCCAGCATTTT.

Comments on this clonotype: A far larger clone is just one base off, so this is likely a read error. The CDR3 loop reads CASSFQGAGETQFF. The CDR3 nucleotides read TGTGCCAGCAGCTTCCAGGGGGCGGGAGAGACCCAGTTCTTC. V usage is TRBV7-2 and J usage is TRBJ2-1, with a possible D match to TRBD1 (8 bases). The CDR3 runs 14 residues. Trimming took off 3 bases at V and 13 bases at J, with 19 bases between the two ends. From germline, CDR1 is SGHTA and CDR2 FQGNSA.

This clonotype occurred a few times. The gene calls are TRBV11-2 and TRBJ2-4, with TRBD2 identical over 14 bases. Per the germline V gene, CDR1 is SGHAT and CDR2 is FQNNGV. The trim removed 8 bases at V and 5 bases at J, leaving 11 bases unmatched. The CDR3 is 17 amino acids. The DNA of the CDR3 is TGTGCCAGCGGCTCTGGACTAGCGGGGGGTCTCGAAAACATTCAGTACTTC. It is translated as CASGSGLAGGLENIQYF.

This clonotype was observed many times. V and J are TRBV6-7 and TRBJ2-7; 12 bases match TRBD1. TRBV6-7 is designated an ORF whose function remains uncertain. J lost 2 bases, V lost 4 bases, and 9 bases had no gene match. CDR3 length: 17 amino acids. The CDR3 nucleotides read TGTGCCAGCAGTTTCCGGGACAGGGGGCTCGCTACCTACGAGCAGTACTTC. Translation: CASSFRDRGLATYEQYF.

This clonotype was detected once. The J gene is TRBJ2-1, the V gene TRBV28, with TRBD2 matching over 9 bases. Germline lookup yields CDR1 MDHEN and CDR2 SYDVKM. The J segment lost 0 bases and the V segment lost 6 bases, leaving 6 bases of the junction unmatched. The CDR3 has 16 residues. CDR3 residues: CASRSGAGGSYNEQFF. In nucleotides, the CDR3 is TGTGCCAGCAGGTCAGGAGCGGGGGGCTCCTACAATGAGCAGTTCTTC.